One sample yielded the 22 T cell receptor beta chains listed below, sequenced in a study of blood T cells in healthy people across ages. Sample-barcoded 5' priming and a J-beta primer mix drove a second PCR of about 6 to 12 cycles. TCRdb analysed the 5' RACE reads with MiXCR anew, one entry per CDR3 protein. This sample has about 1,800,000 distinct CDR3 sequences, with 28% found just once. Sequencing was carried out using blood. These receptor sequences come from a woman aged 25 to 39 in good health.

Many counts were recorded for this clonotype. The genes are TRBV10-3 and TRBJ2-5; no definite D call. The CDR3 has 15 residues. V was shortened by 3 bases and J by 4 bases, with 15 bases between the two germline ends. Germline CDR1 is ENHRY and CDR2 is SYGVKD. The CDR3 nucleotides read TGTGCCATCAGTGATGGATCCGCCGGGCGAGAGACCCAGTACTTC. Amino acids: CAISDGSAGRETQYF.

The rearrangement joins TRBV6-2 or TRBV6-3 to TRBJ2-1, with 9 bases fitting TRBD2. This CDR3 is 14 amino acids long. Germline CDR1 reads MNHEY; CDR2 reads SVGEGT. V lost 7 bases and J lost 3; bases outside the gene matches: 4. The CDR3 sequence: CASKRLADYNEQFF. CDR3 nucleotides: TGTGCCAGCAAGCGACTAGCGGACTACAATGAGCAGTTCTTC.

This clonotype appeared many times. The chain has TRBV5-1 and TRBJ2-7, with 10 nucleotides matching TRBD1. Unmatched junction bases numbered 6, after V lost 0 bases and J lost 6 bases. The germline gives CDR1 SGHRS, CDR2 YFSETQ. The CDR3 sequence is 15 residues long. The CDR3 spells CASSLDGTGASEQYF. As DNA, the CDR3 is TGCGCCAGCAGCTTGGATGGGACAGGGGCGAGCGAGCAGTACTTC.

V and J are TRBV5-1 and TRBJ2-7, with a possible D match to TRBD1 (5 bases). The CDR3 contains 15 residues. The V gene's germline CDR1 is SGHRS and CDR2 YFSETQ. V lost 4 bases and J 0 bases, leaving 14 bases between the germline ends. CDR3 region: CASSPGHSSSYEQYF. The CDR3 nucleotides are TGCGCCAGCAGCCCCGGACACTCCAGCTCCTACGAGCAGTACTTC.

This clonotype was seen just once. This may be a read error: a much more frequent sequence differs by one nucleotide. The V gene is TRBV20-1, the J gene TRBJ2-5; no clear D gene. The J call is doubtful: the DNA matches TRBJ2-7 better. From germline, CDR1 is DFQATT and CDR2 SNEGSKA (reference sequence). The CDR3 runs to 12 residues. In nucleotides, the CDR3 is TGCAGTGGTAGATACCCTCCCCACGAGCAGTACTTC. Translation: CSGRYPPHEQYF.

This chain uses TRBV6-1 with TRBJ2-1; 11 nucleotides match TRBD2. The CDR3 is made up of 17 amino acids. The V gene's germline CDR1 is MNHNS and CDR2 SASEGT. V shed 6 bases and J 1 base; nucleotides not matched to a gene: 8. The CDR3, as DNA: TGTGCCAGCAGAAAATCGACTAGCGGGATTTCCTACAATGAGCAGTTCTTC. Translation: CASRKSTSGISYNEQFF.

This clonotype was seen more than once but under ten times. The V gene is TRBV4-2, the J gene TRBJ1-6; D is uncertain. CDR3 length: 15 amino acids. The V end lost 1 base, the J end lost 9 bases, and 13 bases lay between the germline ends. The germline V gene encodes CDR1 LGHNA and CDR2 YNFKEQ. The CDR3 is CASSQVWQEVSPLHF. The CDR3, as DNA: TGTGCCAGCAGCCAAGTCTGGCAAGAAGTTTCACCCCTCCACTTT.

This clonotype occurred many times. This may come from a read error, since a much larger clone is one base off. V is TRBV29-1 and J is TRBJ2-7; 8 bases align to TRBD1. From germline, CDR1 is SQVTM and CDR2 ANQGSEA. The CDR3 extends over 12 amino acids. V lost 7 bases, J lost 3 bases, and 5 bases stayed unmatched. As DNA, the CDR3 is TGCAGCGCCGGACAGGGTTTCTACGAGCAGTACTTC. Its translation: CSAGQGFYEQYF.

This clonotype was observed at least ten times. The chain combines TRBV6-5 with TRBJ1-2; D is ambiguous. Germline CDR1 MNHEY, CDR2 SVGAGI. Trimming stripped 6 bases from V and 4 bases from J, with 9 bases between. The CDR3 contains 12 residues. The CDR3 sequence: CASRGAAYGYTF. CDR3 sequence (DNA): TGTGCCAGCAGGGGAGCGGCCTATGGCTACACCTTC.

This clonotype has more than one count but fewer than ten. CDR3 in DNA: TGTGCCAGCAGCCTCAGGGCGAACTCCTACAATGAGCAGTTCTTC. Translated: CASSLRANSYNEQFF. The chain is built from TRBV3-1 and TRBJ2-1; a weak D match, TRBD1 (5 bases). The length of the CDR3 is 15 residues. Between the trimmed V and J ends, which lost 4 bases and 0 bases, there was a span of 10 bases. Germline V lookup: CDR1 LGHDT, CDR2 YNNKEL (reference sequence).

This clonotype showed up just a few times. The genes are TRBV6-5 and TRBJ2-7; no definite D call. Germline lookup yields CDR1 MNHEY and CDR2 SVGAGI. Trimming removed 7 bases from V and 1 base from J, with 11 bases in between. The CDR3 is 13 amino acids. The CDR3 region is CASKKGLSYEQYF. The CDR3 coding sequence is TGTGCCAGCAAAAAAGGGCTTTCCTACGAGCAGTACTTC.

This clonotype was picked up a small number of times. V and J are TRBV5-5 and TRBJ2-6, with D possibly being TRBD1 or TRBD2 (5 bases each). The CDR3 consists of 15 residues. Germline CDR1 reads SGHKS; CDR2 reads YYEKEE (reference sequence). Trimming took 4 bases from V and 1 from J, leaving 9 bases between them. CDR3 sequence: CASSRGDSGANVLTF. CDR3 nucleotides: TGTGCCAGCAGCCGAGGGGATTCTGGGGCCAACGTCCTGACTTTC.

This clonotype was seen a single time. One end of the junction does not line up with germline, which may come from a read error. The rearrangement uses TRBV12-3 or TRBV12-4 and TRBJ2-1; D remains ambiguous. This CDR3 is 15 amino acids long. The CDR3 bases are TGTGCCAGCAGTTTAGCTCTGGTGGGTGGCGATGATCAGTTCTTC. Translating it yields CASSLALVGGDDQFF.

Many counts were recorded for this clonotype. The chain is built from TRBV20-1 and TRBJ2-1, with 10 bases identical to TRBD2. The CDR3 covers 14 residues. After removal of 0 bases from V and 7 bases from J, the junction contained 3 bases not matched to a gene. Germline loops: CDR1 DFQATT, CDR2 SNEGSKA (reference sequence). As DNA, the CDR3 is TGCAGTGCTAGAGAAGCGGGGGGGCGAAATGAGCAGTTCTTC. This sequence encodes CSAREAGGRNEQFF.

This clonotype was recorded a few times. The gene calls are TRBV20-1 and TRBJ2-5; D is possibly TRBD1 (6 bases). Germline CDR1 is DFQATT and CDR2 is SNEGSKA (reference sequence). CDR3 length: 14 amino acids. Trimming cost V 3 bases and J 5 bases, with 16 bases left between them. CDR3 loop: CSARDSVHGETQYF. CDR3 in DNA: TGCAGTGCTAGGGACAGCGTACACGGGGAGACCCAGTACTTC.

This clonotype showed up many times. V gene TRBV20-1 combines with J gene TRBJ2-5; D is unclear. The CDR3 is made up of 13 amino acids. CDR1 is DFQATT and CDR2 is SNEGSKA in the germline V gene (reference sequence). Trimming removed 6 bases at V and 2 bases at J, with 13 bases between. CDR3 in DNA: TGCAGTGCCACGCCCCCGAATCAAGAGACCCAGTACTTC. Encoded protein: CSATPPNQETQYF.

At least ten counts were recorded for this clonotype. The chain recombines TRBV5-1 with TRBJ2-7; D is perhaps TRBD1 (6 bases). Deletions cut 2 bases from V and 5 bases from J, with 17 bases between. Looked up from germline, CDR1 is SGHRS and CDR2 is YFSETQ. The CDR3 consists of 15 residues. Here the CDR3 DNA reads TGCGCCAGCAGCTTAACAGGGATACAGCTACACGAGCAGTACTTC. It codes for CASSLTGIQLHEQYF. The whole variable domain, remainder taken from reference TRBV5-1 and TRBJ2-7, is KAGVTQTPRYLIKTRGQQVTLSCSPISGHRSVSWYQQTPGQGLQFLFEYFSETQRNKGNFPGRFSGRQFSNSRSEMNVSTLELGDSALYLCASSLTGIQLHEQYFGPGTRLTVT.

This clonotype was counted between two and nine times. The rearrangement uses TRBV5-1 and TRBJ1-6; D unclear. CDR3 length: 14 residues. Trimming took 0 bases from V and 7 from J, leaving 8 bases between them. Germline V lookup: CDR1 SGHRS, CDR2 YFSETQ. The CDR3: CASSLDGQNSPLHF. The CDR3 nucleotides are TGCGCCAGCAGCTTGGATGGCCAAAATTCACCCCTCCACTTT.

This clonotype was counted many times. The J gene is TRBJ2-7, the V gene TRBV20-1, with 13 bases identical to TRBD2. The CDR3 consists of 17 residues. Germline lookup yields CDR1 DFQATT and CDR2 SNEGSKA (reference sequence). After removal of 2 bases from V and 1 base from J, the junction contained 8 bases not matched to a gene. The CDR3 coding sequence is TGCAGTGCTAGAACTACTAGCGGGAGGGCAAATTCCTACGAGCAGTACTTC. It specifies CSARTTSGRANSYEQYF.

This clonotype was seen many times. The rearrangement joins TRBV10-3 to TRBJ2-7; D could derive from TRBD1 or TRBD2 (5 bases each). V was clipped by 2 bases and J by 1 base, with 6 bases between them. The CDR3 totals 13 residues. Germline V gives CDR1 ENHRY, CDR2 SYGVKD. CDR3 sequence (DNA): TGTGCCATCAGTGAGGAGGGGTCCTACGAGCAGTACTTC. Translation: CAISEEGSYEQYF.

This clonotype was detected ten times or more. V and J are TRBV6-2 or TRBV6-3 and TRBJ2-7; D perhaps matches TRBD2 (6 bases). Germline V gene data show CDR1 as MNHEY and CDR2 as SVGEGT. V lost 2 bases to trimming and J lost 9 bases, with 14 bases between them. This CDR3 is 13 amino acids long. The CDR3 DNA is TGTGCCAGCAGTTACCGCGAAGGGGACTGGCAGTACTTC. Its translation is CASSYREGDWQYF.

This clonotype was seen only once. The chain is built from TRBV15 and TRBJ1-1; unclear D gene. Germline CDR1 LNHNV, CDR2 YYDKDF (reference sequence). This CDR3 region has 16 residues. The V and J ends lost 1 base and 4 bases respectively, with 16 bases between them. The CDR3, as DNA: TGTGCCACCAGCAGAGGGGCCACAGAGAAACGCACTGAAGCTTTCTTT. This translates into CATSRGATEKRTEAFF.